This T cell receptor beta chain was identified during a study of blood T cells in healthy people across ages. The second PCR ran about 6 to 12 cycles with a sample-barcoded 5' primer and J-beta primers. TCRdb recomputed calls from the 5' RACE reads with MiXCR, one row per CDR3 protein. The data contain 800,000 to 900,000 distinct CDR3 sequences, about 59% of them singletons. The CDR3 loop spans 14 amino acids. Germline CDR1 reads SEHNR; CDR2 reads FQNEAQ (reference sequence). This TCR was sampled from a man between 25 and 39 years old in good health. Sequencing was carried out using blood. The rearrangement links TRBV7-9 to TRBJ2-5; 7 bases match TRBD2. The DNA end lines up better with TRBJ2-7; the J call may be wrong. This CDR3 reads CASSPTGGKYEQYF. CDR3 DNA: TGTGCCAGCAGCCCTACCGGGGGGAAATACGAGCAGTACTTC.